The 30 T cell receptor beta chains below were found in one sample sequenced in a study of identical twins. From the 5' RACE reads, TCRdb called clonotypes with MiXCR, one entry per CDR3 protein. The data hold 690,000 or so distinct CDR3 sequences, with more than 6.5% observed a single time. The same sample was also used in a study of yellow fever vaccine responses in identical twins.

Sequenced sample: PBMCs. The source of these receptors is a woman aged 18 to 35 in good health.

This clonotype was seen at least ten times. The rearrangement joins TRBV6-5 to TRBJ2-2; TRBD2 matches 16 bases. Germline V gene data show CDR1 as MNHEY and CDR2 as SVGAGI. Trimming removed 0 bases from V and 5 bases from J; junction bases left unmatched: 0. The CDR3 sequence is 17 residues long. CDR3 nucleotides: TGTGCCAGCAGTTACTCGGGACTAGCGGGAGGGACCGGGGAGCTGTTTTTT. Translated, it gives CASSYSGLAGGTGELFF.

V gene TRBV10-3 combines with J gene TRBJ2-3; D possibly matches TRBD1 or TRBD2 (7 bases each). The CDR3 has 13 amino acids. Per germline, CDR1 ENHRY and CDR2 SYGVKD. Trimming pared 9 bases from V and 2 bases from J, leaving 12 bases between. The CDR3 is CAIAGTVTDTQYF. The CDR3 region has the DNA TGTGCCATAGCGGGGACAGTCACAGATACGCAGTATTTT.

Concerning this clonotype itself: One end of the junction fails to match germline, which may point to a read error. V is TRBV20-1 and J is TRBJ2-1; D might be TRBD1 or TRBD2, each matching 5 bases. CDR1 and CDR2 (germline): DFQATT, SNEGSKA (reference sequence). The CDR3 loop spans 12 amino acids. In nucleotides, the CDR3 is TGCAGTGCTAGAGATAGGACGGGGCCGTGGGTCTTC. The encoded protein is CSARDRTGPWVF.

This clonotype showed up just a few times. The V gene is TRBV6-1, the J gene TRBJ1-5; D is perhaps TRBD1 (6 bases). The CDR3 has 13 amino acids. The V end lost 3 bases, the J end lost 6 bases, and 9 bases lay between the germline ends. The V gene's germline CDR1 is MNHNS and CDR2 SASEGT. This CDR3 reads CASSEKGGQPQHF. CDR3 sequence (DNA): TGTGCCAGCAGTGAGAAGGGGGGTCAGCCCCAGCATTTT.

This clonotype was found a few times. V is TRBV24-1 and J is TRBJ2-3, with D perhaps TRBD1 (6 bases). The CDR3 runs 13 residues. CDR1 KGHDR and CDR2 SFDVKD come from the germline V gene. Trimming stripped 4 bases from V and 11 bases from J, with 15 bases between. The CDR3 sequence: CATSDSGDFGQYF. CDR3 coding DNA: TGTGCCACCAGTGACTCAGGGGATTTTGGGCAGTATTTT.

This clonotype appeared a few times. The CDR3 DNA follows: TGCAGTGCTATTTCCGGGACAGGGGTAAAAGAGACCCAGTACTTC. This gives the protein CSAISGTGVKETQYF. The chain couples TRBV20-1 to TRBJ2-5, with 10 bases that match TRBD1. The CDR3 is 15 amino acids. J was trimmed by 3 bases and V by 4 bases; bases with no gene match: 8. CDR1 DFQATT and CDR2 SNEGSKA come from the germline V gene (reference sequence).

This clonotype was detected many times. The rearrangement links TRBV14 to TRBJ2-5, with D possibly called TRBD1 or TRBD2 (6 bases each). This CDR3 has 14 residues. The germline gives CDR1 SGHDN, CDR2 FVKESK. The V end lost 4 bases, the J end lost 5 bases, and 14 bases lay between the germline ends. CDR3 nucleotides: TGTGCCAGCAGCCGAAAGACAGGAGGGGAGACCCAGTACTTC. Encoded protein: CASSRKTGGETQYF.

This clonotype was seen a handful of times. The chain recombines TRBV24-1 with TRBJ2-3; D is unclear. V lost 5 bases and J lost 3, with 17 bases in between. This CDR3 has 16 residues. Germline-derived CDR1 and CDR2 are KGHDR and SFDVKD. This CDR3 reads CATSAPGNLVTDTQYF. For the CDR3, the DNA is TGTGCCACCAGTGCCCCGGGCAATCTAGTTACAGATACGCAGTATTTT.

This chain joins TRBV2 and TRBJ2-7; 7 nucleotides match TRBD2. Germline-derived CDR1 and CDR2 are SNHLY and FYNNEI. The CDR3 loop spans 14 amino acids. V trimming: 5 bases; J trimming: 2 bases; junction bases outside the gene matches: 6. The DNA for the CDR3 is TGTGCCAGCAGTTATCAAAGCGGGGCCTACGAGCAGTACTTC. It specifies CASSYQSGAYEQYF.

The DNA of the CDR3 is TGCGCCAGCAGCTTTTTGAACAAGGGACATCTGAACACTGAAGCTTTCTTT. It codes for CASSFLNKGHLNTEAFF. The J gene is TRBJ1-1, the V gene TRBV5-1, with a weak D call TRBD1 (6 bases). Looked up from germline, CDR1 is SGHRS and CDR2 is YFSETQ. The CDR3 loop spans 17 amino acids. Trimming took off 2 bases at V and 0 bases at J, with 17 bases between the two ends. Full variable domain (missing parts from reference TRBV5-1 and TRBJ1-1): KAGVTQTPRYLIKTRGQQVTLSCSPISGHRSVSWYQQTPGQGLQFLFEYFSETQRNKGNFPGRFSGRQFSNSRSEMNVSTLELGDSALYLCASSFLNKGHLNTEAFFGQGTRLTVV.

This clonotype showed up many times. This chain connects TRBV7-2 to TRBJ1-5; the D gene is possibly TRBD1 (6 bases). The CDR3 covers 13 residues. Looked up from germline, CDR1 is SGHTA and CDR2 is FQGNSA. V was shortened by 4 bases and J by 7 bases, with 11 bases between the two germline ends. The chain's CDR3 is CASSYAGEQPQHF. CDR3 DNA sequence: TGTGCCAGCAGCTACGCAGGGGAGCAGCCCCAGCATTTT. Full variable domain (missing parts from reference TRBV7-2 and TRBJ1-5): GAGVSQSPSNKVTEKGKDVELRCDPISGHTALYWYRQSLGQGLEFLIYFQGNSAPDKSGLPSDRFSAERTGGSVSTLTIQRTQQEDSAVYLCASSYAGEQPQHFGDGTRLSIL.

The chain has TRBV3-1 and TRBJ1-4; unclear D gene. The CDR3 runs to 14 residues. V lost 4 bases and J 0 bases, leaving 6 bases between the germline ends. In germline, CDR1 is LGHDT, CDR2 YNNKEL (reference sequence). In DNA, the CDR3 is TGTGCCAGCAGCCCCATGGCAACTAATGAAAAACTGTTTTTT. The encoded protein is CASSPMATNEKLFF.

This chain connects TRBV6-1 to TRBJ2-1, with TRBD2 matching 14 bases. V dropped 4 bases and J dropped 10; count of bases not matched to a gene: 12. Germline V CDR1 and CDR2: MNHNS, SASEGT. CDR3 length: 17 amino acids. CDR3 nucleotides: TGTGCCAGCAGTGGTTCCCCCGGGACTAGCGGGAGAAGGGAGCAGTTCTTC. This sequence encodes CASSGSPGTSGRREQFF.

In its sample, this clonotype was seen a few times. This chain connects TRBV14 to TRBJ2-1, with 9 bases identical to TRBD2. The V gene end was trimmed by 1 base and the J gene end by 9 bases; junction bases not matched to a gene: 7. The CDR3 is 15 amino acids. Germline CDR1 is SGHDN and CDR2 is FVKESK. This chain's CDR3 is CASSQVLAGLLEQFF. CDR3 nucleotides: TGTGCCAGCAGCCAAGTTCTAGCGGGATTGCTTGAGCAGTTCTTC.

This clonotype was detected a few times. The V call is TRBV4-3, the J call TRBJ2-3, with TRBD2 identical over 11 bases. Germline CDR1 reads LGHNA; CDR2 reads YSLEER. The ends lost 4 bases at V and 4 bases at J; junction bases unmatched: 10. The CDR3 is 17 amino acids. CDR3 sequence reads: CASSLEVAGGPADTQYF. The CDR3 bases are TGCGCCAGCAGCCTCGAGGTAGCGGGAGGGCCCGCAGATACGCAGTATTTT.

This clonotype came up a few times. This chain connects TRBV5-4 to TRBJ2-7; 7 nucleotides agree with TRBD1. Germline CDR1 SGHNT, CDR2 YYREEE (reference sequence). This CDR3 region has 15 residues. V lost 4 bases and J lost 2; bases outside the gene matches: 9. The CDR3: CASSLWTGPPYEQYF. CDR3 coding DNA: TGTGCCAGCAGCCTCTGGACAGGTCCCCCCTACGAGCAGTACTTC. Complete variable domain (other parts from reference TRBV5-4 and TRBJ2-7): ETGVTQSPTHLIKTRGQQVTLRCSSQSGHNTVSWYQQALGQGPQFIFQYYREEENGRGNFPPRFSGLQFPNYSSELNVNALELDDSALYLCASSLWTGPPYEQYFGPGTRLTVT.

The chain joins TRBV6-1 to TRBJ2-1; D perhaps matches TRBD2 (5 bases). Germline CDR1 MNHNS, CDR2 SASEGT. This CDR3 contains 13 residues. The CDR3 region is CASFPRVGDEQFF. The DNA for the CDR3 is TGTGCTAGTTTTCCGAGGGTCGGCGATGAGCAGTTCTTC.

J is TRBJ2-3 and V is TRBV7-6; 9 bases line up with TRBD2. CDR1 and CDR2 (germline): SGHVS, FNYEAQ. There are 15 residues in the CDR3. The V gene end was trimmed by 2 bases and the J gene end by 2 bases; junction bases not matched to a gene: 2. CDR3 nucleotides: TGTGCCAGCAGCTTACCTAGCGGGGCCACAGATACGCAGTATTTT. Translation: CASSLPSGATDTQYF.

The J gene is TRBJ2-5, the V gene TRBV14; 9 bases align to TRBD2. The germline V gene has CDR1 SGHDN and CDR2 FVKESK. J gave up 5 bases and V 6 bases, and 7 bases lay outside the gene matches. This CDR3 has 14 amino acids. The CDR3 nucleotides read TGTGCCAGCAGGCGTAGCGGGAGTTGGGAGACCCAGTACTTC. Translation: CASRRSGSWETQYF.

V is TRBV10-2 and J is TRBJ2-2; D not resolved. The V gene's germline CDR1 is WSHSY and CDR2 SAAADI. The V end lost 3 bases, the J end lost 5 bases, and 4 bases lay between the germline ends. CDR3 length: 12 residues. Here the CDR3 reads CASSDPTGELFF. The CDR3 region has the DNA TGCGCCAGCAGTGATCCGACCGGGGAGCTGTTTTTT.

This clonotype came up many times. The CDR3 protein is CASRRERGALEYEQYF. The CDR3 DNA is TGTGCCAGCAGACGGGAGCGGGGCGCCTTAGAATACGAGCAGTACTTC. V usage is TRBV28 and J usage is TRBJ2-7, with 7 bases lining up with TRBD2. The germline gives CDR1 MDHEN, CDR2 SYDVKM. V lost 6 bases, J lost 4 bases, and 15 bases stayed unmatched. The CDR3 totals 16 residues.

The chain is built from TRBV10-3 and TRBJ2-7; 7 positions agree with TRBD1. V dropped 7 bases and J dropped 3; count of bases not matched to a gene: 9. This CDR3 has 14 amino acids. From germline, CDR1 is ENHRY and CDR2 SYGVKD. The CDR3 coding sequence is TGTGCCATCACCGACAGGGATCGGGACTACGAGCAGTACTTC. Translating it yields CAITDRDRDYEQYF.

This chain uses TRBV15 with TRBJ2-1; 14 nucleotides match TRBD2. The CDR3 runs 19 residues. Germline values: CDR1 LNHNV, CDR2 YYDKDF (reference sequence). V shed 0 bases, J shed 4 bases, and the junction held 8 bases outside the gene matches. The DNA for the CDR3 is TGTGCCACCAGCAGAGATGGGACTAGCGGGAGCTTGGGGTACAATGAGCAGTTCTTC. Its protein product is CATSRDGTSGSLGYNEQFF.

The chain uses TRBV19 and TRBJ2-2; D is uncertain. V shed 7 bases and J shed 4 bases, with 10 bases lying between them. In germline, CDR1 is LNHDA, CDR2 SQIVND (reference sequence). There are 13 residues in the CDR3. CDR3 region: CASKDLPTGELFF. In nucleotides, the CDR3 is TGTGCCAGTAAGGACCTCCCCACCGGGGAGCTGTTTTTT.

The chain couples TRBV27 to TRBJ2-5; possibly TRBD2 for D (7 bases). V lost 6 bases, J lost 9 bases, and 23 bases lay in between. This CDR3 is built from 15 residues. Germline-derived CDR1 and CDR2 are MNHEY and SMNVEV (reference sequence). CDR3 coding DNA: TGTGCCAGCAGCTCCTCCACACTAGTGGGGGGGCCCCAGTACTTC. Protein: CASSSSTLVGGPQYF.

A few counts support this clonotype. The rearrangement joins TRBV12-3 or TRBV12-4 to TRBJ2-1, with TRBD1 matching over 7 bases. CDR3 size: 18 residues. V shed 3 bases and J 0 bases; nucleotides not matched to a gene: 11. DNA of the CDR3: TGTGCCAGCAGTTTGGGGGACAGAATGATCCCCTCCTACAATGAGCAGTTCTTC. It codes for CASSLGDRMIPSYNEQFF.

This sequence joins TRBV7-8 and TRBJ2-1, with D possibly TRBD1 on 6 matching bases. Trimming cost V 5 bases and J 9 bases, with 14 bases left between them. The CDR3 is made up of 13 amino acids. CDR1 is SGHVS and CDR2 is FQNEAQ in the germline V gene. The CDR3 loop reads CASSQTGKGEQFF. In DNA, the CDR3 is TGTGCCAGCAGCCAAACAGGGAAGGGTGAGCAGTTCTTC.

The chain links TRBV29-1 to TRBJ1-3, with D maybe TRBD1 (6 bases). V dropped 7 bases and J dropped 2 bases, with 15 bases sitting between them. Germline V CDR1 and CDR2: SQVTM, ANQGSEA. This CDR3 contains 14 residues. The CDR3 spells CSARGGGTGNTIYF. In DNA form, the CDR3 reads TGCAGCGCCCGAGGGGGGGGCACTGGAAACACCATATATTTT.

This chain joins TRBV20-1 and TRBJ2-5; 12 nucleotides agree with TRBD2. Germline CDR1 and CDR2: DFQATT and SNEGSKA (reference sequence). The ends lost 6 bases at V and 2 bases at J; junction bases unmatched: 7. The CDR3 length is 15 residues. The CDR3 here is CSALTSGGPQETQYF. CDR3 DNA: TGCAGTGCGCTGACTAGCGGGGGCCCTCAAGAGACCCAGTACTTC.

The J gene is TRBJ2-3, the V gene TRBV20-1; the D is unclear. This CDR3 is 11 amino acids long. Between the trimmed V and J ends, which lost 7 bases and 5 bases, there was a span of 10 bases. CDR1 and CDR2 from the germline V gene are DFQATT and SNEGSKA (reference sequence). This chain's CDR3 is CSGTEIDTQYF. In DNA form, the CDR3 reads TGCAGTGGTACAGAGATAGATACGCAGTATTTT.